Below are 24 T cell receptor beta chains sequenced from a single sample in a study of T cells in Graves' hyperthyroidism and ophthalmopathy. RNA transcripts provided the source from which TCR beta CDR3 regions were amplified. HTBI primers were used for first-round RT-PCR of the TCR CDR3. TCRdb re-derived calls from the multiplex PCR reads in MiXCR, one entry per CDR3 protein. The table records nearly 600,000 distinct CDR3 sequences, about 15% of them present only once. The sequencing sample was made of blood. These receptors all stem from a woman between 25 and 40 years old with Graves' hyperthyroidism that later progressed to Graves' ophthalmopathy.

This clonotype was counted between two and nine times. The CDR3 reads CASSYLPGTNTEAFF. Here the CDR3 DNA reads TGTGCCAGCAGTTATCTGCCAGGGACGAACACTGAAGCTTTCTTT. The chain is built from TRBV6-1 and TRBJ1-1; possibly TRBD1 for D (5 bases). Per the germline V gene, CDR1 is MNHNS and CDR2 is SASEGT. V was shortened by 5 bases and J by 1 base, with 14 bases between the two germline ends. The CDR3 totals 15 residues.

Only a few counts were recorded for this clonotype. The chain carries TRBV20-1 and TRBJ2-1; the D gene is possibly TRBD1 (6 bases). The CDR3 consists of 14 residues. Germline loops: CDR1 DFQATT, CDR2 SNEGSKA (reference sequence). Trimming removed 5 bases from V and 3 bases from J, with 14 bases in between. CDR3 region: CSARGDTDYNEQFF. CDR3 nucleotides: TGCAGTGCTCGAGGGGACACAGACTACAATGAGCAGTTCTTC.

This clonotype was counted a few times. The rearrangement joins TRBV4-2 to TRBJ2-1, with D tentatively TRBD1 (5 bases). This CDR3 comprises 15 residues. CDR1 and CDR2 (germline): LGHNA, YNFKEQ. The V end lost 1 base, the J end lost 13 bases, and 20 bases lay between the germline ends. Written as DNA, the CDR3 is TGTGCCAGCAGCCAAGGCCCTATAGAGGACACACCTCAGTTCTTC. This gives the protein CASSQGPIEDTPQFF.

This sequence joins TRBV6-1 and TRBJ2-3; D uncertain. This CDR3 contains 13 residues. The germline V gene has CDR1 MNHNS and CDR2 SASEGT. V lost 10 bases to trimming and J lost 1 base, with 12 bases between them. DNA of the CDR3: TGTGCCACCTCCGATCCGGGCACAGATACGCAGTATTTT. This translates into CATSDPGTDTQYF.

The gene calls are TRBV11-3 and TRBJ1-4, with unresolved D. V was shortened by 0 bases and J by 4 bases, with 6 bases between the two germline ends. This CDR3 region has 14 residues. Germline CDR1 is SGHNT and CDR2 is YENEEA. The CDR3 DNA follows: TGTGCCAGCAGCTTAGATCCGGTTAATGAAAAACTGTTTTTT. Its protein is CASSLDPVNEKLFF.

This clonotype has ten or more counts. V usage is TRBV7-9 and J usage is TRBJ2-7; TRBD1 matches at 7 bases. V shed 3 bases and J 3 bases; nucleotides not matched to a gene: 2. Germline lookup yields CDR1 SEHNR and CDR2 FQNEAQ (reference sequence). There are 13 residues in the CDR3. The CDR3: CASSFGTVYEQYF. The CDR3 nucleotides read TGTGCCAGCAGCTTCGGGACAGTCTACGAGCAGTACTTC.

The genes are TRBV6-2 or TRBV6-3 and TRBJ2-1; the match to TRBD1 covers 11 bases. The CDR3 covers 16 residues. The V and J ends lost 5 bases and 2 bases, in that order; junction bases with no gene match: 5. CDR1 and CDR2 (germline): MNHEY, SVGEGT. As DNA, the CDR3 is TGTGCCAGCAGTCCTGGGACAGGGGGTGCCTACAATGAGCAGTTCTTC. This gives the protein CASSPGTGGAYNEQFF.

This clonotype was recorded at least ten times. V is TRBV20-1 and J is TRBJ2-1; 7 bases are shared with TRBD1. The CDR3 length is 16 residues. The V and J ends lost 0 bases and 8 bases, in that order; junction bases with no gene match: 13. Germline values: CDR1 DFQATT, CDR2 SNEGSKA (reference sequence). The CDR3 DNA reads as TGCAGTGCTAGAGATAGTGAAGGGGGCGCTCGATATGAGCAGTTCTTC. It translates to CSARDSEGGARYEQFF.

A few counts support this clonotype. The chain couples TRBV18 to TRBJ1-6, with a weak D call TRBD1 (6 bases). Per germline, CDR1 KGHSH and CDR2 LQKENI. The V end lost 2 bases, the J end lost 8 bases, and 13 bases lay between the germline ends. This CDR3 has 15 amino acids. CDR3 bases: TGTGCCAGCTCACCAATGGGGGCCGGCGATTCACCCCTCCACTTT. As protein: CASSPMGAGDSPLHF.

This clonotype was detected ten times or more. The CDR3 region is CASSSQGREGYTF. CDR3 sequence (DNA): TGTGCCAGCAGCTCCCAAGGGCGAGAAGGCTACACCTTC. The chain links TRBV7-6 to TRBJ1-2, with D uncertain. The germline CDR1 and CDR2 sequences are SGHVS and FNYEAQ. The CDR3 totals 13 residues. Trimming pared 4 bases from V and 8 bases from J, leaving 14 bases between.

The sample holds a few counts of this clonotype. The J gene is TRBJ1-6, the V gene TRBV6-1, with 8 bases that match TRBD1. With V trimmed by 7 bases and J by 5 bases, 19 bases remained unmatched. CDR3 length: 19 amino acids. The V gene's germline CDR1 is MNHNS and CDR2 SASEGT. CDR3 region: CASTPTTGAPSPHNSPLHF. CDR3 DNA: TGTGCCAGCACCCCGACGACAGGGGCTCCTTCCCCCCATAATTCACCCCTCCACTTT.

In this sample, this clonotype turned up many times. The gene calls are TRBV6-1 and TRBJ2-7; TRBD1 aligns across 8 bases. V was clipped by 7 bases and J by 1 base; unmatched bases: 6. The CDR3 spans 14 residues. From germline, CDR1 is MNHNS and CDR2 SASEGT. The chain's CDR3 is CASTLQGASYEQYF. The CDR3 DNA follows: TGTGCCAGCACCCTCCAGGGGGCATCCTACGAGCAGTACTTC.

This clonotype was found a few times. The rearrangement links TRBV2 to TRBJ2-5; D ambiguous. The CDR3 length is 13 residues. The V and J ends lost 7 bases and 3 bases respectively, with 12 bases between them. Germline V gene lookup returns CDR1 SNHLY and CDR2 FYNNEI. CDR3 DNA: TGTGCCAGCAACTTTGCCGCAGAAGAGACCCAGTACTTC. Translation gives CASNFAAEETQYF.

This clonotype was seen ten or more times. V usage is TRBV2 and J usage is TRBJ1-1, with D hard to call. Germline CDR1 is SNHLY and CDR2 is FYNNEI. Trimming took 1 base from V and 8 from J, leaving 11 bases between them. This CDR3 has 13 residues. The CDR3 DNA reads as TGTGCCAGCAGTGAAGACAGATATACCGAAGCTTTCTTT. Protein: CASSEDRYTEAFF.

The V call is TRBV20-1, the J call TRBJ1-1; TRBD1 matches 7 bases. Germline CDR1 is DFQATT and CDR2 is SNEGSKA (reference sequence). The CDR3 extends over 15 amino acids. Trimming took 0 bases from V and 0 from J; bases not matched to a gene: 4. CDR3 region: CSARDLTGMNTEAFF. CDR3 sequence (DNA): TGCAGTGCTAGAGATTTGACAGGGATGAACACTGAAGCTTTCTTT.

This clonotype was detected ten times or more. The chain uses TRBV28 and TRBJ2-1; 10 nucleotides match TRBD2. The CDR3 totals 16 residues. CDR1 and CDR2 from the germline V gene are MDHEN and SYDVKM. V shed 2 bases, J shed 9 bases, and the junction held 10 bases outside the gene matches. CDR3 region: CASSLRRLAGVGEQFF. In DNA, the CDR3 is TGTGCCAGCAGTTTACGTCGGCTAGCGGGAGTAGGTGAGCAGTTCTTC.

This clonotype was detected only a few times. The V call is TRBV6-1, the J call TRBJ1-5, with no clear D. V dropped 4 bases and J dropped 0 bases, with 13 bases sitting between them. Germline V lookup: CDR1 MNHNS, CDR2 SASEGT. The CDR3 has 16 residues. CDR3 sequence reads: CASSGPVGYSNQPQHF. The CDR3 nucleotides are TGTGCCAGCAGTGGCCCGGTTGGATATAGCAATCAGCCCCAGCATTTT.

This clonotype appeared many times. This chain links TRBV7-9 with TRBJ1-4; D unresolved. The CDR3 length is 12 residues. V was trimmed by 8 bases and J by 2 bases, leaving 6 bases between them. Germline V CDR1 and CDR2: SEHNR, FQNEAQ (reference sequence). The CDR3 loop is CASEKTNEKLFF. CDR3 coding DNA: TGTGCCAGCGAAAAGACTAATGAAAAACTGTTTTTT. Variable domain in full (rest from reference TRBV7-9 and TRBJ1-4): DTGVSQNPRHKITKRGQNVTFRCDPISEHNRLYWYRQTLGQGPEFLTYFQNEAQLEKSRLLSDRFSAERPKGSFSTLEIQRTEQGDSAMYLCASEKTNEKLFFGSGTQLSVL.

This clonotype appeared many times. The rearrangement links TRBV6-1 to TRBJ1-2; 7 bases fit TRBD1. V trimming: 6 bases; J trimming: 0 bases; junction bases outside the gene matches: 10. The CDR3 has 16 residues. The germline gives CDR1 MNHNS, CDR2 SASEGT. CDR3 sequence (DNA): TGTGCCAGCAGAAGGGACAGTCCTTTAGCTAACTATGGCTACACCTTC. Protein: CASRRDSPLANYGYTF.

This clonotype was picked up many times. The chain recombines TRBV28 with TRBJ1-1; D not resolved. Germline V CDR1 and CDR2: MDHEN, SYDVKM. V lost 4 bases and J 4 bases, leaving 10 bases between the germline ends. The CDR3 length is 13 residues. CDR3 in amino acids: CASSSVFRTEAFF. DNA for the CDR3: TGTGCCAGCAGTTCTGTATTTCGCACTGAAGCTTTCTTT. The variable domain in full, with the rest retrieved from reference TRBV28 and TRBJ1-1, is DVKVTQSSRYLVKRTGEKVFLECVQDMDHENMFWYRQDPGLGLRLIYFSYDVKMKEKGDIPEGYSVSREKKERFSLILESASTNQTSMYLCASSSVFRTEAFFGQGTRLTVV.

Ten or more counts support this clonotype. This sequence joins TRBV30 and TRBJ1-1; a possible D gene is TRBD1 (5 bases). There are 14 residues in the CDR3. Per the germline V gene, CDR1 is GTSNPN and CDR2 is SVGIG (reference sequence). The V end lost 0 bases, the J end lost 2 bases, and 10 bases lay between the germline ends. The CDR3 protein is CAWSVIQANTEAFF. The CDR3 coding sequence is TGTGCCTGGAGTGTTATACAGGCTAACACTGAAGCTTTCTTT.

The table lists this clonotype with a few counts. The V and J genes are TRBV6-1 and TRBJ2-5; the D gene is possibly TRBD2 (5 bases). CDR1 and CDR2 from the germline V gene are MNHNS and SASEGT. The V end lost 7 bases, the J end lost 3 bases, and 18 bases lay between the germline ends. This CDR3 region has 15 residues. The CDR3 sequence is CASNRGNGLEETQYF. CDR3 DNA: TGTGCCAGCAACAGAGGGAACGGGCTAGAAGAGACCCAGTACTTC.

At least ten counts were recorded for this clonotype. The chain joins TRBV19 to TRBJ1-1; D remains unclear. Per the germline V gene, CDR1 is LNHDA and CDR2 is SQIVND (reference sequence). The CDR3 runs 13 residues. Between the trimmed V and J ends, which lost 6 bases and 4 bases, there was a span of 12 bases. The CDR3 sequence is CASRRVGSTEAFF. The DNA for the CDR3 is TGTGCCAGTAGGAGGGTCGGGAGCACTGAAGCTTTCTTT.

There are many counts of this clonotype. The chain combines TRBV11-2 with TRBJ1-1; tentative D call: TRBD1 (6 bases). V gave up 5 bases and J gave up 5 bases, with 9 bases separating them. Germline assignment: CDR1 SGHAT and CDR2 FQNNGV. The CDR3 length is 12 residues. In nucleotides, the CDR3 is TGTGCCAGCAGCCCCGGGACAACTGAAGCTTTCTTT. It specifies CASSPGTTEAFF.